The text below deals with one TCR beta chain. These data originate in a study of shared clonotypes between healthy human individuals. Assay: immunoSEQ multiplex PCR; the TCRdb copy retains only in-frame clones and omits some. Of some 2 million clones in the sample, 85% to 95% were seen once. Naive CD8 cells were CD45RO-negative, positively selected for CCR7, excluding terminally differentiated effector memory CD45RA+ cells. The source of this sequence is a man aged 18 to 30 in good health. The sample was naive CD8+ T cells sorted from blood.

CDR3 bases: TGTGCCACCCGACCCGGCTATTCCGACTATGGCTACACCTTC. Translating gives CATRPGYSDYGYTF. The chain is built from TRBV11-2 and TRBJ1-2, with D uncertain. Germline CDR1 and CDR2: SGHAT and FQNNGV. CDR3 length equals 14 residues. V was trimmed by 10 bases and J by 3 bases, leaving 18 bases between them.